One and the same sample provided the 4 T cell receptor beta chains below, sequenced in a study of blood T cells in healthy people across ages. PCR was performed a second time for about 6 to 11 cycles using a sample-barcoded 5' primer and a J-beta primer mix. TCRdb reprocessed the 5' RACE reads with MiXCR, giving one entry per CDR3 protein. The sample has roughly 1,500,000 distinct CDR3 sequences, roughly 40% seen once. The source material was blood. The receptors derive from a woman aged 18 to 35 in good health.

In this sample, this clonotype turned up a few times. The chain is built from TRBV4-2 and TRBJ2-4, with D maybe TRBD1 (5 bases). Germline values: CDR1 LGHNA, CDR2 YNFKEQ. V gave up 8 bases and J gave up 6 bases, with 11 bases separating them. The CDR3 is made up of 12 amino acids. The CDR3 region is CASESDRNIQYF. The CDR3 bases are TGTGCCAGCGAGAGTGACAGAAACATTCAGTACTTC.

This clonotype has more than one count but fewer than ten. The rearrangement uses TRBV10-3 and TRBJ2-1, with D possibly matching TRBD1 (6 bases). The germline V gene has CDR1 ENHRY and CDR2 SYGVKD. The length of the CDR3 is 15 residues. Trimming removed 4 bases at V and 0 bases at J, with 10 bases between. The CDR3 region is CAISGTDSSYNEQFF. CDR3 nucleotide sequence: TGTGCCATCAGTGGGACAGATAGCTCCTACAATGAGCAGTTCTTC.

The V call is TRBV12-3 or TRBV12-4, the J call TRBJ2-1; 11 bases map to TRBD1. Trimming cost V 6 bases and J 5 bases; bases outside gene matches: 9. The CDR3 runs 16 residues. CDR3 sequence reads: CASRGPGTGGNNEQFF. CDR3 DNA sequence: TGTGCCAGCAGAGGGCCCGGGACAGGGGGTAACAATGAGCAGTTCTTC.

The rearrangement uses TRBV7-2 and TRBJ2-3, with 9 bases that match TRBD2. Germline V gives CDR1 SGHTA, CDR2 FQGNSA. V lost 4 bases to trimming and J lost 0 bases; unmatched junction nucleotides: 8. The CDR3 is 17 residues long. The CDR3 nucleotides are TGTGCCAGCAGCTCCCGTTCGCGGGGGGGGAGCACAGATACGCAGTATTTT. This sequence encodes CASSSRSRGGSTDTQYF.